This TCR beta chain was documented in a study of T cell responses to AZD1222 COVID-19 vaccine. Generated by immunoSEQ multiplex PCR, the TCRdb table keeps only in-frame clones and is missing some. Seen here are under 50,000 clones, approximately 89% observed once, and the top ten hold approximately 5%. Pooling of second doses given at about 4 or about 12 weeks was done. J lost 3 bases, V lost 1 base, and 5 bases had no gene match. The CDR3 has 15 amino acids. Germline loops: CDR1 MDHEN, CDR2 SYDVKM. Points from the study as a whole: Clonal diversity was possibly underestimated; the donors were predominantly white British and more often female. Across spike, vaccine-associated CD4 TCRs were found, dominant at 160-218 and 743-854.

Concerning this clone: Antigen unknown.

This rearrangement joins TRBV28 to TRBJ2-7, with TRBD2 matching over 8 bases. This specimen consisted of peripheral blood, obtained 28 days after the second AZD1222 dose. This receptor was taken from an adult who received the AZD1222 COVID-19 vaccine. CDR3 in amino acids: CASSLSLADSYEQYF. The CDR3 nucleotides are TGTGCCAGCAGTTTATCACTAGCGGACAGCTACGAGCAGTACTTC. The full variable domain, with the rest looked up from reference TRBV28 and TRBJ2-7, is DVKVTQSSRYLVKRTGEKVFLECVQDMDHENMFWYRQDPGLGLRLIYFSYDVKMKEKGDIPEGYSVSREKKERFSLILESASTNQTSMYLCASSLSLADSYEQYFGPGTRLTVT.